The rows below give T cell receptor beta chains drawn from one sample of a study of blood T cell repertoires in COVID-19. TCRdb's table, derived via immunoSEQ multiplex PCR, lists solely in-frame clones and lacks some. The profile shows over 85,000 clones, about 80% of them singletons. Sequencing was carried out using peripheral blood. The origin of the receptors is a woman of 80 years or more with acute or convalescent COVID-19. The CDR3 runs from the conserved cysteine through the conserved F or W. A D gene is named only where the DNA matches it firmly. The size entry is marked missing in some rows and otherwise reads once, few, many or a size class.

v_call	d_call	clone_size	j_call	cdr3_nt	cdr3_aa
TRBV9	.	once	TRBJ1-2	TGTGCCAGCAGCGACGGACCCACTACGGGGAATGGCTACACCTTC	CASSDGPTTGNGYTF
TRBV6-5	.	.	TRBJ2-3	TGTGCCAGCAGTTACGGGGTGCAGCGGGATACGCAGTATTTT	CASSYGVQRDTQYF
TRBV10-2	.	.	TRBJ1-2	TGCGCCAGCAGTGAGCGGAGGGTGTCTAACTATGGCTACACCTTC	CASSERRVSNYGYTF
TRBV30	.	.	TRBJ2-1	TGTGCCTGCCTCAAAGCCCGGGGGTACAATGAGCAGTTCTTC	CACLKARGYNEQFF
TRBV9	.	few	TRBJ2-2	TGTGCCAGCAGCGTAGTTGCGGGCACCGGGGAGCTGTTTTTT	CASSVVAGTGELFF
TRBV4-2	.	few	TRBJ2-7	TGTGCCAGCAGCCAAGAAGTACCGAACAGTCCCTACGAGCAGTACTTC	CASSQEVPNSPYEQYF
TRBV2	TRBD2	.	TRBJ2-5	TGTGCCAGCAGTGAGGCGGGAGGGCCTTATGAGACCCAGTACTTC	CASSEAGGPYETQYF
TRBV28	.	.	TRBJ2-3	TGTGCCATCTTCGGGGGAAGCACAGATACGCAGTATTTT	CAIFGGSTDTQYF
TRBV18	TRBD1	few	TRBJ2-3	TGTGCCAGCTCACCGACAGGGAGCACAGATACGCAGTATTTT	CASSPTGSTDTQYF
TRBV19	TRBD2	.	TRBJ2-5	TGTGCCAGTAGTATAGAGACTAGCGGGAGAGAGACCCAGTACTTC	CASSIETSGRETQYF
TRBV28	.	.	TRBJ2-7	TGTGCCAGCACTGCGGCCTACGAGCAGTACTTC	CASTAAYEQYF
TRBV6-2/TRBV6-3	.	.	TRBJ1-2	TGTGCCAGCAGTACCTCGACAGCCGAGTTGCATGGCTACACCTTC	CASSTSTAELHGYTF
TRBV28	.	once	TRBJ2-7	TGTGCCAGCAGTTTATTCGGATCAGGGGGGCTTTACGAGCAGTACTTC	CASSLFGSGGLYEQYF
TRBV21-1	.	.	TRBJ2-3	TGTGCCAGCAGCCATTTAACAGGGATGGTCGGGACAGATACGCAGTATTTT	CASSHLTGMVGTDTQYF
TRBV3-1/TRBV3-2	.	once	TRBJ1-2	TGTGCCAGCAGCCCGGGACTTTATGGCTACACCTTC	CASSPGLYGYTF
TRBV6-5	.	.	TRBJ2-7	TGTGCCAGCAAGGAAGGGGCGCATAAAAGCTACGAGCAGTACTTC	CASKEGAHKSYEQYF
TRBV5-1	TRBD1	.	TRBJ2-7	TGCGCCAGCAGCCGCGGAGACGGGACAGGGGGGGAGCAGTACTTC	CASSRGDGTGGEQYF
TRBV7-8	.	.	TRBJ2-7	TGTGCCAGCAGCTTAGCGGGAGGGCAGCAGGGGATATACGAGCAGTACTTC	CASSLAGGQQGIYEQYF
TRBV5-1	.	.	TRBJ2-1	TGCGCCAGCAGCTTGGAGGACAGCAAGTACAATGAGCAGTTCTTC	CASSLEDSKYNEQFF
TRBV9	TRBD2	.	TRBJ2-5	TGTGCCAGCAGCGCAAGGCCGGGACTAGCGGGGGAGACCCAGTACTTC	CASSARPGLAGETQYF
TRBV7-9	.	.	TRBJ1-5	TGTGCCAGCAGCTTTAGTAACGGGGGAGATCAGCCCCAGCATTTT	CASSFSNGGDQPQHF
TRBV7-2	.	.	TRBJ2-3	TGTGCCAGCAGCTTAGACCGGGTCACAGATACGCAGTATTTT	CASSLDRVTDTQYF
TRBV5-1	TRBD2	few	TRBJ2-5	TGCGCCAGCGGACGGGGGGACCTACAAGAGACCCAGTACTTC	CASGRGDLQETQYF
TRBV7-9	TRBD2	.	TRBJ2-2	TGTGCCAGCAGCCCCGACCCCCTAGCGGGAGTTTACACCGGGGAGCTGTTTTTT	CASSPDPLAGVYTGELFF
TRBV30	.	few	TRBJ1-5	TGTGCCTGGAGTGTGGCAGGGGATCAGCCCCAGCATTTT	CAWSVAGDQPQHF
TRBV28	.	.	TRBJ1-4	TGTGCCAGCAGTTTACCCCAGGGGGAAAAACTGTTTTTT	CASSLPQGEKLFF
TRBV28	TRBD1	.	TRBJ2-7	TGTGCCAGCAGTTTACGGGACAGGGATCACTACGAGCAGTACTTC	CASSLRDRDHYEQYF
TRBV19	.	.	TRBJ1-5	TGTGCCAGTAGTAACCCCGGGATCGTCTGGCAGCCCCAGCATTTT	CASSNPGIVWQPQHF
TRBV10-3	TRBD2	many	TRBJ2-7	TGTGCCATCAGTGCTCTTCGGTTTAGCGGGAACAATAAAATCGAATCCTACGAGCAGTACTTC	CAISALRFSGNNKIESYEQYF
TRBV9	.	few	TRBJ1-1	TGTGCCAGCAGCCACAGGCCGGGCCGGACTGAAGCTTTCTTT	CASSHRPGRTEAFF
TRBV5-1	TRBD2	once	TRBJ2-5	TGCGCCAGCAGACCCGGGACTAGCGGGGGTTACTACTTC	CASRPGTSGGYYF
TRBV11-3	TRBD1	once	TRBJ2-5	TGTGCCAGCAGCCCAGGGCCACTGGGACAGGGATTCGGGGAGACCCAGTACTTC	CASSPGPLGQGFGETQYF
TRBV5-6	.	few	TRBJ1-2	TGTGCCAGCAGCTTGGCGGCAGCGGGCTATGGCTACACCTTC	CASSLAAAGYGYTF
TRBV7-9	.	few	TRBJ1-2	TGTGCCAGCAGCTATAACGTCGGGGAAGGGGAGGACTATGGCTACACCTTC	CASSYNVGEGEDYGYTF
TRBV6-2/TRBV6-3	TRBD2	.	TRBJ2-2	TGTGCCAGCAGTTGGACTAGCGGGAGGAATTTGAACACCGGGGAGCTGTTTTTT	CASSWTSGRNLNTGELFF
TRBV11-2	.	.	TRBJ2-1	TGTGCCAGCAGCTTTAGGGGCAGGGGCAATGAGCAGTTCTTC	CASSFRGRGNEQFF
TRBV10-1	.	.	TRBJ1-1	TGCGCCAGCAGTGAGTACGGGGGGTCTGAAGCTTTCTTT	CASSEYGGSEAFF
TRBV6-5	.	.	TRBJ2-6	TGTGCCAGCAGGGAGGGATTTGGGGCCAACGTCCTGACTTTC	CASREGFGANVLTF
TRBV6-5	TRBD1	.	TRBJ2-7	TGTGCCAGCAGTTACTACAGGGGCTCCTACGAGCAGTACTTC	CASSYYRGSYEQYF
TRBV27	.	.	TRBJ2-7	TGTGCCAGCAGCCCGGACAGAATATCAACCTACGAGCAGTACTTC	CASSPDRISTYEQYF
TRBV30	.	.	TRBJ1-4	TGTGCCTGGAGTTCATTTGAAAAACTGTTTTTT	CAWSSFEKLFF
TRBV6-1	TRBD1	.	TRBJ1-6	TGTGCCAGCAGTGAAGCTACGACAGGGGATAATTCACCCCTCCACTTT	CASSEATTGDNSPLHF
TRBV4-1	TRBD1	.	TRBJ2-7	TGCGCCACAGGACAGGGACCGACCTACGAGCAGTACTTC	CATGQGPTYEQYF
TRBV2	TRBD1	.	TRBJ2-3	TGTGCCAGCAGCGGGGACAGGTATAGCACAGATACGCAGTATTTT	CASSGDRYSTDTQYF
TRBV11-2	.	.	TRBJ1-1	TGTGCCAGCAGCACACAGCCCGCCCACGGCACTGAAGCTTTCTTT	CASSTQPAHGTEAFF
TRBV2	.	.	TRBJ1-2	TGTGCCAGCATACGGACTCCCGTAGAGGGCTACACCTTC	CASIRTPVEGYTF
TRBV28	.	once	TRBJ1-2	TGTGCCAGCAGATCTCCCGGACATGTCGGTGGAGGCTACACCTTC	CASRSPGHVGGGYTF
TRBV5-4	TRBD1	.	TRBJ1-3	TGTGCCAGCAGCTCGACAGGGTCTGGAAACACCATATATTTT	CASSSTGSGNTIYF
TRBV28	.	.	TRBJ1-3	TGTGCCAGCAGTTCCCCCAGTGGAAACACCATATATTTT	CASSSPSGNTIYF